This T cell receptor beta chain comes out of a study of blood T cell repertoires in COVID-19. Whole-study context: The study drew acute and convalescent COVID-19 samples from the United States, Italy and Spain. In each case, the material was cDNA or gDNA derived from T cells, B-cell-depleted T cells, or PBMCs.

V was clipped by 5 bases and J by 0 bases, with 11 bases between them. The CDR3 is 15 residues long. Germline V gene sequence: CDR1 MNHEY, CDR2 SMNVEV (reference sequence). TCRdb's table, derived via immunoSEQ multiplex PCR, lists solely in-frame clones and lacks some. This table holds under 300,000 clones, about 85% found once. The participants were between about 18 and 89 years old and came from under 25 US areas. The clonotype was recovered from a woman aged 50 to 65 who had recovered from COVID-19. The chain is built from TRBV27 and TRBJ1-3, with a possible D match to TRBD1 (5 bases). Sample: PBMCs or T cells enriched from blood (not recorded which). The CDR3 sequence: CASSLDSRSGNTIYF. In DNA, the CDR3 is TGTGCCAGCAGTCTAGACAGCCGCTCTGGAAACACCATATATTTT.